This TCR beta chain was identified during a study of read filtering for tumor transcriptome and immune sequencing (dated by TCRdb to 2019 to 2021). For context, the study as a whole: The cohort was composed of some 17 male and 13 to 15 female patients, with a mean age of approximately 62 years and an age range of roughly 45 to 90. Using the same bone marrow samples, the study ran both targeted immune repertoire sequencing and bulk whole-transcriptome sequencing and then compared the TCR repertoires from each method. TCR-region mapped reads per sample ranged from about 4.05 to 11 million with IR-seq versus only about 75 to 1,400 with RNA-seq. A main aim was a read-filtering strategy for immune repertoire data, specifically whether clonotypes supported by a single read should be removed. Whole-transcriptome libraries were prepared with the TruSeq RNA Access Library Prep Kit after DNase treatment. Under revised international staging, 8 patients fell into R-ISS I, 15 or so into R-ISS II and roughly 7 into R-ISS III.

The study at large found these results: Rather than purified T cells, the sorted CD138-negative fraction was a mixed bone marrow immune population. IR-seq captured clonotypes at much higher depth and more reliably than RNA-seq, and smaller IR-seq throughput sufficed to identify most shared clonotypes. Single-read clonotypes made up roughly 85% of clonotypes but only about 4% of total reads in IR-seq, compared with more than 65% of clonotypes and under 45% of reads in RNA-seq. When single-read clonotypes were removed, the proportions of shared clonotypes in IR-seq and RNA-seq correlated more strongly.

At least ten counts were recorded for this clonotype. The antigen it binds to is not known. No clone much larger than this one lies a single base away; base qualities are absent. Every patient had bone marrow sampled at the time of active disease. Bone marrow mononuclear cells were isolated by Ficoll-Hypaque density gradient centrifugation. Myeloma plasma cells were removed and CD138-negative cells were obtained by negative selection following labeling with CD138 magnetic microbeads on a MACS separator. The purity of the isolated cells was checked by flow cytometry with CD138 antibodies on an Attune NxT. TRIzol reagent was used to extract total RNA, and a NanoDrop spectrophotometer was used to quantify the extracted RNA. For each patient, the CD138-negative bone marrow sample underwent paired RNA-seq and IR-seq. The Immunoverse kit was used to build TCR libraries from about 400 ng RNA, with molecular barcoded adaptors covering alpha/delta and beta/gamma chains. TCR library preparation used the same RNA that was used for transcriptome sequencing. Sequencing of the TCR libraries was done on an Illumina HiSeq 4000 with 2 x 150 cycles. The study's processing was this. MiXCR aligned TCR reads to human V, D, J and C references and assembled the aligned reads into CDR3 clonotypes, with quality filtering and error correction included. The tcR package in R was used to analyze clonotype counts and gene usage diversity. For inspection of raw mapping reads, RNA-seq reads were mapped by STAR aligner version 2.5.3a onto GRCh37 of the human genome. To test how sequencing depth affected the clonotypes detected, IR-seq fastq files were randomly downsampled with Seqtk 1.3. TCRdb applied fastp at Q25 and MiXCR to the public reads, then kept only in-frame beta chains. CDR3 protein sequences are deduplicated, and each keeps its most common genes and DNA. The V and J calls here are based on TCRdb, not the publication. The sample table contains about 130,000 distinct CDR3 sequences; only one count was recorded for less than 15% of them. Of the sample, around 8.2% is held by the ten largest clones.

The sequencing input was a population of CD138-negative cells sorted from bone marrow. The cell subset or site label corresponds to: bone marrow mononuclear cells depleted of CD138+ plasma/myeloma cells by negative magnetic selection. The sequence came from a donor older than 35 with multiple myeloma.

For the CDR3, the sequence is CASKPGPQITQYF. The DNA sequence is as follows: TGTGCCAGCAAACCGGGACCTCAAATTACGCAGTATTTT. The V and J genes are TRBV12-3 or TRBV12-4 and TRBJ2-3, with the D segment possibly TRBD1 or TRBD2, each aligning over 5 bases. Trimming at the junction amounts to 7 bases on V and 8 bases on J, and the germline ends lie 16 bases apart. The CDR3 spans 13 residues, from the cysteine through the phenylalanine. The retained sequence is limited to the CDR3, 39 bases, with the frame set at the first base.